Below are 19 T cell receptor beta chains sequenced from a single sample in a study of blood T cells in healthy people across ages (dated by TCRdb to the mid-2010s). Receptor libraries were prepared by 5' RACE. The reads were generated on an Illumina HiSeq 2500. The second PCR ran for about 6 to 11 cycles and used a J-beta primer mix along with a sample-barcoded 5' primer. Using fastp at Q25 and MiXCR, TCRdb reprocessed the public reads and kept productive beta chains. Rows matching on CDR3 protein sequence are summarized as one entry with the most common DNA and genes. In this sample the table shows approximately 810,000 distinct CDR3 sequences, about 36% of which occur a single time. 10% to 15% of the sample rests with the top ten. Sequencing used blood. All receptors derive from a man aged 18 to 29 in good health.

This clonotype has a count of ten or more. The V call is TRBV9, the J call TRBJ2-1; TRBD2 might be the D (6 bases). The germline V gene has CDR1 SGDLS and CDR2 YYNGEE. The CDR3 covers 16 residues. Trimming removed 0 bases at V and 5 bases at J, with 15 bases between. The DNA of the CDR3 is TGTGCCAGCAGCGTAGCTATGGGAGGTCAAAACAATGAGCAGTTCTTC. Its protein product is CASSVAMGGQNNEQFF.

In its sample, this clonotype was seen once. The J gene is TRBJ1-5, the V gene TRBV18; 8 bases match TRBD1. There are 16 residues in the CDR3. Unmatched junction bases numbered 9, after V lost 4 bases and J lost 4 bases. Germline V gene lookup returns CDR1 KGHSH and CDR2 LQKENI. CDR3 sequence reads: CASSLYRGSKNQPQHF. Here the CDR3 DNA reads TGTGCCAGCTCACTTTACAGGGGGAGTAAGAATCAGCCCCAGCATTTT.

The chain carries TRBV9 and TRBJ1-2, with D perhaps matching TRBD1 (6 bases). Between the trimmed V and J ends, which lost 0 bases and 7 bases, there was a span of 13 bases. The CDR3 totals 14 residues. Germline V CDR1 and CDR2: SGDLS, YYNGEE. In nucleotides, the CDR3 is TGTGCCAGCAGCGTAGTTGGGGGGCTGAGTGGCTACACCTTC. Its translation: CASSVVGGLSGYTF.

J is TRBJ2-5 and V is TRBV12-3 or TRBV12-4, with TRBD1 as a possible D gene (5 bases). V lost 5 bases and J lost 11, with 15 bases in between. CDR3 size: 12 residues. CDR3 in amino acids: CASSAGLGEQYF. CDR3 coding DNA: TGTGCCAGCAGTGCAGGGCTTGGTGAGCAGTACTTC.

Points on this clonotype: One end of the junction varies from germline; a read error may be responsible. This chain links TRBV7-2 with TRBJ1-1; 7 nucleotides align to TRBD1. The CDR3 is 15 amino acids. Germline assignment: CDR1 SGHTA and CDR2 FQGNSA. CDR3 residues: CAGSSQTGVDTEAFF. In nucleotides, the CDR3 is TGTGCCGGCAGCTCCCAAACAGGGGTGGACACTGAAGCTTTCTTT.

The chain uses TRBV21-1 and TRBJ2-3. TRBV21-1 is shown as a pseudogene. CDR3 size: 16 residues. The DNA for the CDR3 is TGTGCCAGCAGCAAAGTACCATCACAGAGCACAGATACGCAGTATTTT. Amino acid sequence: CASSKVPSQSTDTQYF.

The CDR3 region has the DNA TGTGCCAGCAGCCAAGTGGGACAGGGGGTCTCGGCCACCGGGGAGCTGTTTTTT. Its translation: CASSQVGQGVSATGELFF. The rearrangement links TRBV14 to TRBJ2-2, with 11 bases that match TRBD1. V lost 1 base, J lost 4 bases, and 8 bases stayed unmatched. The CDR3 extends over 18 amino acids. The germline gives CDR1 SGHDN, CDR2 FVKESK.

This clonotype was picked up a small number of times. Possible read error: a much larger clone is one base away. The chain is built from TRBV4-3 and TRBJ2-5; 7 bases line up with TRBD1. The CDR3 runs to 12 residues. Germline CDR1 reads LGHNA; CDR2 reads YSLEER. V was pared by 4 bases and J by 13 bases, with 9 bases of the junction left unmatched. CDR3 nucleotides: TGCGCCAGCAGCCGACAGGGAGAATTTCTGTACTTC. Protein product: CASSRQGEFLYF.

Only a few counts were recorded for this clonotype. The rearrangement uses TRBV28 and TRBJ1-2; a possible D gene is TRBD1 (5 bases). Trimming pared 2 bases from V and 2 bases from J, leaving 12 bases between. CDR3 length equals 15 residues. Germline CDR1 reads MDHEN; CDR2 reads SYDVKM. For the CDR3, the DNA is TGTGCCAGCAGTTTAGGGGGAAAGGGAAACTATGGCTACACCTTC. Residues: CASSLGGKGNYGYTF.

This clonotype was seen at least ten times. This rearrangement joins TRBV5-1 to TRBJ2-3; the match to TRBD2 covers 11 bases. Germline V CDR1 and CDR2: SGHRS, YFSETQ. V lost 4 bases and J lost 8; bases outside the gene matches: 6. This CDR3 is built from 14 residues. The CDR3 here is CASSETSGGGTQYF. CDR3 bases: TGCGCCAGCAGCGAAACTAGCGGGGGAGGTACGCAGTATTTT.

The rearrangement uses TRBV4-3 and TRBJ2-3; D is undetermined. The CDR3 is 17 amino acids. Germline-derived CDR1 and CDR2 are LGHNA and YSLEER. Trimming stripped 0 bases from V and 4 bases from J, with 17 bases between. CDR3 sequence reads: CASSQDEMGSLADTQYF. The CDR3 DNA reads TGCGCCAGCAGCCAAGATGAGATGGGTAGCCTGGCAGATACGCAGTATTTT.

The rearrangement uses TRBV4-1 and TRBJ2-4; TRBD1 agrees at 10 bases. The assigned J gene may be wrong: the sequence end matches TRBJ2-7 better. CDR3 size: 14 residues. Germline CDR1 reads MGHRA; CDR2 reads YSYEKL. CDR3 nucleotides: TGCGCCAGCAGCCTAGACAGGGGGCGGTACGAGCAGTACTTC. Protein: CASSLDRGRYEQYF.

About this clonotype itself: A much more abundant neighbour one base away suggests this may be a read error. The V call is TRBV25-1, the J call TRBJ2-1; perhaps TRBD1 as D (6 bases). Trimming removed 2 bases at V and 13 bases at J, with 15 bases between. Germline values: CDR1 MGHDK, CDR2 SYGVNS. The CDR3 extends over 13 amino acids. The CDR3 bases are TGTGCCAGCAGTGAAGACAGGTTAGAGACCCAGTTCTTC. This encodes CASSEDRLETQFF.

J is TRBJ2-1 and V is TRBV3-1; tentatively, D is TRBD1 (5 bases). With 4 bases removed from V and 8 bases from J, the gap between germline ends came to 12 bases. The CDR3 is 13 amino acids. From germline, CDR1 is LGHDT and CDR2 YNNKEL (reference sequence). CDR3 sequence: CASSLQGIDEQFF. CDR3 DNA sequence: TGTGCCAGCAGCCTTCAGGGTATCGATGAGCAGTTCTTC.

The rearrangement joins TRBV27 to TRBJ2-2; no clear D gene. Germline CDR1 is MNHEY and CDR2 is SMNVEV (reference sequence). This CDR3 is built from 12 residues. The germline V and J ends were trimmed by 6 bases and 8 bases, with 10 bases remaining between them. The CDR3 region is CASSTTRGELFF. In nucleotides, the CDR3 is TGTGCCAGCAGCACCACAAGAGGGGAGCTGTTTTTT.

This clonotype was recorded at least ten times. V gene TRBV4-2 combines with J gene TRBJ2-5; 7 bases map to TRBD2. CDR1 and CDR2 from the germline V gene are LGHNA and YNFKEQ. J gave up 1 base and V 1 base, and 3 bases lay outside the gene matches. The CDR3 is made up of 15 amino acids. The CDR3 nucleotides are TGTGCCAGCAGCCAAGCCCCTAGCGGCCAAGAGACCCAGTACTTC. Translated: CASSQAPSGQETQYF.

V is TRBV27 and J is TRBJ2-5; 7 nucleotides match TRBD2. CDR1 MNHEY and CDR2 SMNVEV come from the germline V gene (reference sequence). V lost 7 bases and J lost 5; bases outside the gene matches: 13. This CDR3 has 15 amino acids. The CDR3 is CASIYRGRAGETQYF. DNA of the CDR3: TGTGCCAGCATATATAGGGGCAGAGCGGGGGAGACCCAGTACTTC.

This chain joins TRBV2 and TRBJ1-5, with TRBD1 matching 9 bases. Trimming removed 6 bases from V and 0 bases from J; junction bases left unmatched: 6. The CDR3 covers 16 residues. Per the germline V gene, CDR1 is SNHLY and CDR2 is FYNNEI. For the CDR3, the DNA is TGTGCCAGCAGGGAAAGACAGGGGGATAGCAATCAGCCCCAGCATTTT. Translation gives CASRERQGDSNQPQHF. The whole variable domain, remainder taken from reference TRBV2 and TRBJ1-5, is EPEVTQTPSHQVTQMGQEVILRCVPISNHLYFYWYRQILGQKVEFLVSFYNNEISEKSEIFDDQFSVERPDGSNFTLKIRSTKLEDSAMYFCASRERQGDSNQPQHFGDGTRLSIL.

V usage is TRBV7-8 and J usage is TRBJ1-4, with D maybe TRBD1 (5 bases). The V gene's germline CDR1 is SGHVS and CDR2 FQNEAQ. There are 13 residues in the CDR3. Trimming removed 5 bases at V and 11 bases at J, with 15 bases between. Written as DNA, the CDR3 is TGTGCCAGCAGCACCCCCGGGGCCGGGAAACTGTTTTTT. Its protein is CASSTPGAGKLFF.